This T cell receptor beta chain was obtained from a study of cytomegalovirus exposure and HLA in healthy donors. PCR employed 60 Vbeta and 13 Jbeta primers. Per the original data handling: Around 76 million unique TCR beta chains, about 12 million shared, were counted in a later analysis. Sequencing was performed with immunoSEQ multiplex PCR; in TCRdb, only in-frame clones are kept and a portion is missing. The DNA gave D and trimming, while V, J and clone size come from that table. This table holds hundreds of thousands of clones, roughly 91% found once. Details on this clone: Its specificity is not known.

Findings of the study overall: Earlier analysis found most TCR beta V segments productive about 90% or about 30% of the time. Upon later analysis, TCR association rates were observed to vary by HLA locus, being highest for DRB1 and lowest for HLA-C.

CDR3 length: 17 residues. Looked up from germline, CDR1 is SGHVS and CDR2 is FQNEAQ. Between the trimmed V and J ends, which lost 2 bases and 5 bases, there was a span of 22 bases. J is TRBJ2-7 and V is TRBV7-8; no reliable D call. Sequenced material: PBMCs. This clonotype was obtained from a woman aged 18-29 years in good health and CMV-seronegative. The CDR3 loop reads CASSLLVDLPTRHEQYF. CDR3 in DNA: TGTGCCAGCAGCTTATTGGTCGATTTACCGACTCGCCACGAGCAGTACTTC.